This T cell receptor (beta chain) was observed in a study of early T cells in non-severe SARS-CoV-2 infection. V was cut by 2 bases and J by 6 bases, with 13 bases left in between. The CDR3 spans 14 residues. Germline V gene sequence: CDR1 KGHSH, CDR2 LQKENI. From the 5' RACE reads, TCRdb called clonotypes with MiXCR, one entry per CDR3 protein. The data contain tens of thousands of distinct CDR3 sequences, approximately 12% of them seen just once; the ten biggest clones take up 4% to 5.5%. The sequencing input was whole blood. The receptor was derived from an adult who was a healthcare worker with PCR-confirmed SARS-CoV-2 infection or an uninfected control (not recorded which). The chain employs TRBV18 and TRBJ1-1, with D unresolved. DNA of the CDR3: TGTGCCAGCTCACCAGGAATAGGGCTTTCTGAAGCTTTCTTT. Protein: CASSPGIGLSEAFF.